This T cell receptor beta chain was captured in a study of post-analysis software for immune sequencing data. Overall study: Recorded subtypes: relapsing-remitting, secondary progressive, progressive-relapsing; some patients unannotated. Study outcomes and limitations: The normalized Chao1 diversity of multiple sclerosis patients was significantly lower than that of controls. Higher frequency in patients than in controls was seen for five TRBV segments, with TRBV5-6, TRBV5-1 and TRBV20-1 among them.

V was trimmed by 6 bases and J by 4 bases, leaving 14 bases between them. The CDR3 contains 13 residues. The germline V gene encodes CDR1 DFQATT and CDR2 SNEGSKA (reference sequence). A remark on this clonotype: Its antigen remains unknown.

The authors incorporated unique molecular identifiers into the TCR beta cDNA libraries. The T cell input of roughly 1 to 11 million gave roughly 0.5 million cDNA molecules. One entry per CDR3 protein, called by TCRdb with MiXCR from the PCR reads. Found here are some 450,000 distinct CDR3 sequences, roughly 45% of them singletons; the top ten hold around an eighth. The sample was blood. The receptor was isolated from a girl between 5 and 17 years old with multiple sclerosis. The chain recombines TRBV20-1 with TRBJ2-3; possible D gene TRBD1, 6 bases. CDR3 nucleotides: TGCAGTGCGTACAGGGCCCTTTCAGATACGCAGTATTTT. Translated, it gives CSAYRALSDTQYF.